This T cell receptor (beta chain) was captured by sequencing in a study of T cells in Graves' hyperthyroidism and ophthalmopathy. Study conclusions and caveats: Blood also showed most of the thyroid clonotypes that were expanded above 0.001. Model predictions of ophthalmopathy came a median approximately 6.5 months before onset.

This clonotype was picked up a small number of times. Antigen: not known. TCR beta CDR3 regions were amplified from RNA transcripts. The HTBI primer set was used in a first-round RT-PCR of the TCR CDR3. TCRdb re-called the multiplex PCR reads with MiXCR, one entry per CDR3 protein. The table records about 560,000 distinct CDR3 sequences, approximately 15% of them present only once. CDR3 length: 13 amino acids. The J segment lost 2 bases and the V segment lost 7 bases, leaving 2 bases of the junction unmatched. The receptor's source is a woman aged 25 to 39 with Graves' hyperthyroidism. The sequenced material came from blood. The chain couples TRBV12-3 or TRBV12-4 to TRBJ2-5, with TRBD1 matching 9 bases. The CDR3 DNA is TGTGCCAGCAACAGGGGGCATCAAGAGACCCAGTACTTC. It encodes CASNRGHQETQYF.